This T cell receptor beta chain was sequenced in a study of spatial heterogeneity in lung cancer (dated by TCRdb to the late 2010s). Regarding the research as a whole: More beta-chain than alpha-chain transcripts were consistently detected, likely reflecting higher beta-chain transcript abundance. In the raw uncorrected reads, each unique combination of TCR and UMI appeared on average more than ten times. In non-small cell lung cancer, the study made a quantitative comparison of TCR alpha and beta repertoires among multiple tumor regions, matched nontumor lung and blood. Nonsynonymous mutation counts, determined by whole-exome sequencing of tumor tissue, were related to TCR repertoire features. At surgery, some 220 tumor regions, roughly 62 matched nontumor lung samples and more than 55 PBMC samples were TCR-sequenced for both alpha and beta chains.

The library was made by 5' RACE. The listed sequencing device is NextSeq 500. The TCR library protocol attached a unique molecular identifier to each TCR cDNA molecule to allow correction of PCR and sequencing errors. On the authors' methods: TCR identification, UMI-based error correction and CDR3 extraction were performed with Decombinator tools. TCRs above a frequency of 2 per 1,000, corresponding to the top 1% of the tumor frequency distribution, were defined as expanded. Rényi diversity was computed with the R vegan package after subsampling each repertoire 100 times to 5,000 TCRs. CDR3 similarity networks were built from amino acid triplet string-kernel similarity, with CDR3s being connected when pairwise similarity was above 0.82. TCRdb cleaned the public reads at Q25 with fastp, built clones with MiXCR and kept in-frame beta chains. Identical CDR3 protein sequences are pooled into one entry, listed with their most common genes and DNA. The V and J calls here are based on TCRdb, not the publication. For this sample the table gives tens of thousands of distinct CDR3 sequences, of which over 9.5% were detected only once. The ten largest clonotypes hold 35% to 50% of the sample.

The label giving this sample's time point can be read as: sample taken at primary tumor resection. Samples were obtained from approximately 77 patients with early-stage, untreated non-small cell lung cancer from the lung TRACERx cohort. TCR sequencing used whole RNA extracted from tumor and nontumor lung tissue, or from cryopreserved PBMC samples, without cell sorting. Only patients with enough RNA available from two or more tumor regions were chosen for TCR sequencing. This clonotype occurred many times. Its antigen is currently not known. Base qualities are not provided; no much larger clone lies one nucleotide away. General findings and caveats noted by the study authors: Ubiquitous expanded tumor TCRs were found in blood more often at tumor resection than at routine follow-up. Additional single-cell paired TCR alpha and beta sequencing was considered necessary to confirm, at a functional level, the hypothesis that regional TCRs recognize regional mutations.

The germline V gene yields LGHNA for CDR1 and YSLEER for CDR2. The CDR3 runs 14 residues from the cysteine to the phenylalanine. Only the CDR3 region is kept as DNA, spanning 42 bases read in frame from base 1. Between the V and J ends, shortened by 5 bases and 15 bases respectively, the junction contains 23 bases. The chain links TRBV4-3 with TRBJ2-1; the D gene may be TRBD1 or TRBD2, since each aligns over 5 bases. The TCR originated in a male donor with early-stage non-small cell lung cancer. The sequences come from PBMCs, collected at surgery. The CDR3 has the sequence CASSAREQRGFGFF. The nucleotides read TGCGCCAGCAGCGCTAGGGAACAGAGGGGATTTGGGTTCTTC.